The present entry profiles one T cell receptor beta chain with its context. No antigen is known for it. This sample is part of a study of T cell responses to AZD1222 COVID-19 vaccine. Germline-derived CDR1 and CDR2 are MDHEN and SYDVKM. Trimming cost V 3 bases and J 11 bases, with 23 bases left between them. There are 16 residues in the CDR3. The study, taken as a whole, reports: In all cases, repertoires were sampled only after the peak T cell response. Donors were chiefly white British, with a greater number of females, and clonal diversity was perhaps underestimated.

Sequencing was performed with immunoSEQ multiplex PCR; in TCRdb, only in-frame clones are kept and a portion is missing. This sample has some 130,000 clones, with approximately 90% found just once. This clonotype was sampled from an adult who received the AZD1222 COVID-19 vaccine. Here the sequenced sample was peripheral blood, taken 28 days after the second AZD1222 dose. V usage is TRBV28 and J usage is TRBJ1-5; D perhaps matches TRBD1 (5 bases). The CDR3 DNA sequence: TGTGCCAGCAGTTTTCGCCGGCAGGGAAGGAAAGAAGCCCAGCATTTT. Translating gives CASSFRRQGRKEAQHF.